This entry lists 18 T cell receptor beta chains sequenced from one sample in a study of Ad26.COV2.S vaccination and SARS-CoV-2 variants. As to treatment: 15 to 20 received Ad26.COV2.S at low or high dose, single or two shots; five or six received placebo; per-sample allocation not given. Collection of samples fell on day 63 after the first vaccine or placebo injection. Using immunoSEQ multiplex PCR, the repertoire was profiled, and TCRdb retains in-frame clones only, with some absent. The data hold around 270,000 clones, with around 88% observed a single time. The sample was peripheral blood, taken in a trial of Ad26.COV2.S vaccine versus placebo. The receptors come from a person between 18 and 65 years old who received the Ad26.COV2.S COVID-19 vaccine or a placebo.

The CDR3 sequence: CSATSGPANTGELFF. The CDR3 DNA sequence: TGCAGCGCCACTAGCGGACCAGCGAACACCGGGGAGCTGTTTTTT. The chain uses TRBV29-1 and TRBJ2-2; 8 bases fit TRBD2. Unmatched junction bases numbered 7, after V lost 7 bases and J lost 0 bases. CDR1 is SQVTM and CDR2 is ANQGSEA in the germline V gene. This CDR3 has 15 residues.

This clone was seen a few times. The CDR3 is CASRDGRQELSYNEQFF. Here the CDR3 DNA reads TGTGCCAGCAGGGACGGACGACAGGAACTCTCCTACAATGAGCAGTTCTTC. The rearrangement uses TRBV3-1 (or the pseudogene TRBV3-2) and TRBJ2-1; a weak D match, TRBD1 (6 bases). CDR1 and CDR2 from the germline V gene are LGHDT and YNNKEL (reference sequence). This CDR3 is built from 17 residues. Between the trimmed V and J ends, which lost 6 bases and 0 bases, there was a span of 18 bases.

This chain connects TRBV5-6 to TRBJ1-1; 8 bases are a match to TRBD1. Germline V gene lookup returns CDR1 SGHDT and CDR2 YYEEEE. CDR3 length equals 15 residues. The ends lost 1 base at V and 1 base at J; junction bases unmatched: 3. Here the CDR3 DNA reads TGTGCCAGCAGCTTGTTTGGACAGGGGAACACTGAAGCTTTCTTT. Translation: CASSLFGQGNTEAFF.

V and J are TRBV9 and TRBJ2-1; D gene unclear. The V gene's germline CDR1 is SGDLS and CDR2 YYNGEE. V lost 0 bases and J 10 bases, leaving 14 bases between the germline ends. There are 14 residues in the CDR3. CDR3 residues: CASSVDDRPGEQFF. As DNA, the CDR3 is TGTGCCAGCAGCGTAGATGACCGGCCCGGAGAGCAGTTCTTC.

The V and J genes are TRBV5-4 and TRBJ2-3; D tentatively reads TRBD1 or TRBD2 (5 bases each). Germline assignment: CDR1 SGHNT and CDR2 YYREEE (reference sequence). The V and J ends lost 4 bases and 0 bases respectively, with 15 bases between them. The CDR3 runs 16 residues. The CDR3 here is CASSIPGRTSTDTQYF. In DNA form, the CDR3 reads TGTGCCAGCAGCATCCCGGGACGCACAAGCACAGATACGCAGTATTTT.

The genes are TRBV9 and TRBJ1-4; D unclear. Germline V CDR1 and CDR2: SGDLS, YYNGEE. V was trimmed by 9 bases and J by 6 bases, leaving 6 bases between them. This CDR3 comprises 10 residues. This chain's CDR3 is CATTHEKLFF. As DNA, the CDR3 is TGTGCCACCACCCATGAAAAACTGTTTTTT.

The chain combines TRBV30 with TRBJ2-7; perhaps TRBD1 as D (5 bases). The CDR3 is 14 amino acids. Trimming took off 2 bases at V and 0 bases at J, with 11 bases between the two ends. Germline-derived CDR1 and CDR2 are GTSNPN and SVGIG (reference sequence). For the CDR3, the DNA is TGTGCCTGGAGTTTAGACAGTTTCTCCTACGAGCAGTACTTC. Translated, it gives CAWSLDSFSYEQYF.

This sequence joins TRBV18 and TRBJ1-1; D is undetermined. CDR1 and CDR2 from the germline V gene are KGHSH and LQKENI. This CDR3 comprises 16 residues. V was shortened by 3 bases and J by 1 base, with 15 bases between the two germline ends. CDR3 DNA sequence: TGTGCCAGCTCACCCCAGAACGGATCTCCGAACACTGAAGCTTTCTTT. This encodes CASSPQNGSPNTEAFF.

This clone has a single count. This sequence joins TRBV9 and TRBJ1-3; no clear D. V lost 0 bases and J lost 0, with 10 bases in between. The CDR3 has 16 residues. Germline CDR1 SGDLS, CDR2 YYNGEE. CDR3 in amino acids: CASSVEEVYSGNTIYF. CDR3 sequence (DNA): TGTGCCAGCAGCGTAGAAGAGGTTTACTCTGGAAACACCATATATTTT. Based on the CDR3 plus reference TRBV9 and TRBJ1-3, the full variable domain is DSGVTQTPKHLITATGQRVTLRCSPRSGDLSVYWYQQSLDQGLQFLIQYYNGEERAKGNILERFSAQQFPDLHSELNLSSLELGDSALYFCASSVEEVYSGNTIYFGEGSWLTVV.

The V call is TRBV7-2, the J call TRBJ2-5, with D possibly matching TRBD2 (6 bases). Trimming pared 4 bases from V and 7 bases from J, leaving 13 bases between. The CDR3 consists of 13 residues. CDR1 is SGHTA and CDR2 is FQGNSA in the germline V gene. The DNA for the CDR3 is TGTGCCAGCAGCTCCTCTCCGGGAGTGACCCAGTACTTC. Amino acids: CASSSSPGVTQYF.

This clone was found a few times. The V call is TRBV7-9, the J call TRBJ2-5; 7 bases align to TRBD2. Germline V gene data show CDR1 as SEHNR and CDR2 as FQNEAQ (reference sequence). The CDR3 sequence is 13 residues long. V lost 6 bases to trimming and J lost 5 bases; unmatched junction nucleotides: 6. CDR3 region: CASRASGGETQYF. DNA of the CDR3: TGTGCCAGCAGGGCTAGCGGTGGGGAGACCCAGTACTTC.

The CDR3 DNA is TGCAGCGTTGTACAGCCTTCGAACACCGGGGAGCTGTTTTTT. Amino acid sequence: CSVVQPSNTGELFF. The chain combines TRBV29-1 with TRBJ2-2; D remains unclear. With 4 bases removed from V and 0 bases from J, the gap between germline ends came to 9 bases. The germline V gene has CDR1 SQVTM and CDR2 ANQGSEA. The CDR3 sequence is 14 residues long.

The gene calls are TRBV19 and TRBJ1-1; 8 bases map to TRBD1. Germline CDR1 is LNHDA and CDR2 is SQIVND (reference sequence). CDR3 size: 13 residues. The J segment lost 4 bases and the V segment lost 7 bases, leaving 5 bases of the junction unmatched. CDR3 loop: CASTNGQGTEAFF. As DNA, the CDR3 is TGTGCCAGTACCAACGGACAGGGCACTGAAGCTTTCTTT.

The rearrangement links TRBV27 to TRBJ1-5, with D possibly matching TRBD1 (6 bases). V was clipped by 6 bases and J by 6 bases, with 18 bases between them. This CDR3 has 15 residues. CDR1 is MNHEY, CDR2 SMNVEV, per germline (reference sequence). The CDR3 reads CASSPLTGWGQPQHF. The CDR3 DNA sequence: TGTGCCAGCAGCCCGCTCACAGGGTGGGGTCAGCCCCAGCATTTT.

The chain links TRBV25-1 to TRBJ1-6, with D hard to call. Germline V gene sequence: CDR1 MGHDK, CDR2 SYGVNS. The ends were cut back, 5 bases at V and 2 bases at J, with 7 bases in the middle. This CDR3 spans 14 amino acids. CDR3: CASSQGPYNSPLHF. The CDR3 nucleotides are TGTGCCAGCAGTCAAGGGCCCTATAATTCACCCCTCCACTTT.

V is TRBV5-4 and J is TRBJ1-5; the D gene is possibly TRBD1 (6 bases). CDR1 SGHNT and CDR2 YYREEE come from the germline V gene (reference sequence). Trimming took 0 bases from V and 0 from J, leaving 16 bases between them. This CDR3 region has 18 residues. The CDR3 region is CASSLAPDRPYSNQPQHF. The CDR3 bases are TGTGCCAGCAGCTTGGCGCCTGACAGGCCTTATAGCAATCAGCCCCAGCATTTT.

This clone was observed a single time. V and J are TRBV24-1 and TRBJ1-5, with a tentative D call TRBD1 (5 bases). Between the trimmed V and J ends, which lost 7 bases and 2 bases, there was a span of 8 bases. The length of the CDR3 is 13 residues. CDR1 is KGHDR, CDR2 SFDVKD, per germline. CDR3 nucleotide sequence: TGTGCCACCAGAAGGGACGGCAATCAGCCCCAGCATTTT. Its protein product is CATRRDGNQPQHF.

As DNA, the CDR3 is TGTGCCAGCAGCCCAAGCTTTTCCCGGGACACCACTGAAGCTTTCTTT. The encoded protein is CASSPSFSRDTTEAFF. The V gene is TRBV11-3, the J gene TRBJ1-1; D perhaps matches TRBD1 (6 bases). The V gene's germline CDR1 is SGHNT and CDR2 YENEEA. Trimming took 5 bases from V and 4 from J, leaving 20 bases between them. The CDR3 spans 16 residues.